This TCR beta chain was sequenced in a study of control samples from healthy donors and cancer patients. J lost 2 bases, V lost 2 bases, and 4 bases had no gene match. Germline CDR1 is MNHEY and CDR2 is SVGEGT. This CDR3 is 16 amino acids long. Clones were read by immunoSEQ multiplex PCR, and TCRdb kept only the in-frame ones, dropping some. The table has some 94,000 clones, about 88% seen once. The sequencing sample was made of PBMCs. The clonotype was recovered from a woman between 45 and 65 years old with colorectal cancer. The rearrangement joins TRBV6-2 or TRBV6-3 to TRBJ1-5; 9 bases are a match to TRBD1. This chain's CDR3 is CASSYRQGVGNQPQHF. DNA of the CDR3: TGTGCCAGCAGTTACCGACAGGGGGTTGGCAATCAGCCCCAGCATTTT.